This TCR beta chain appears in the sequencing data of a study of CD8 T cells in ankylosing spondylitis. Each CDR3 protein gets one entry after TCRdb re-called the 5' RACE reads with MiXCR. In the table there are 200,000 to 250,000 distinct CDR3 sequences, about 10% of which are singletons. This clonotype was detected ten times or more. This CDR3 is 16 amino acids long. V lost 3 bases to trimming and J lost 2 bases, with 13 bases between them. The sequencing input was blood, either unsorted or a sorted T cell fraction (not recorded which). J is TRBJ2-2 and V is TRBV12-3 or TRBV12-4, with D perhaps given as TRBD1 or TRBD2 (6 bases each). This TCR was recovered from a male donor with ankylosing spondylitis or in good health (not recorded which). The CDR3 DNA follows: TGTGCCAGCAGTTTTCCGGGGGCGGAAAACACCGGGGAGCTGTTTTTT. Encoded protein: CASSFPGAENTGELFF.